These 32 T cell receptor beta chains were sequenced from one sample in a study of Graves' ophthalmopathy and Graves' hyperthyroidism. The TCR beta CDR3 regions underwent amplification from RNA transcripts. Second-round multiplex PCR came after a first-round RT-PCR that employed HTBI primers. TCRdb independently ran MiXCR on the multiplex PCR reads; one entry per CDR3 protein. The data contain 400,000 to 450,000 distinct CDR3 sequences, roughly 21% of them singletons. The sequencing sample was made of peripheral blood. The receptors stem from a woman between 18 and 29 years old with stable Graves' hyperthyroidism.

This clonotype came up many times. V and J are TRBV29-1 and TRBJ1-1; D not certain. There are 14 residues in the CDR3. V dropped 6 bases and J dropped 0 bases, with 14 bases sitting between them. Germline V CDR1 and CDR2: SQVTM, ANQGSEA. The CDR3 DNA follows: TGCAGCGTGCAATCTAGAATTTTGAACACTGAAGCTTTCTTT. It yields the protein CSVQSRILNTEAFF. The full variable domain, with the rest looked up from reference TRBV29-1 and TRBJ1-1, is SAVISQKPSRDICQRGTSLTIQCQVDSQVTMMFWYRQQPGQSLTLIATANQGSEATYESGFVIDKFPISRPNLTFSTLTVSNMSPEDSSIYLCSVQSRILNTEAFFGQGTRLTVV.

This clonotype was observed at least ten times. This chain uses TRBV11-2 with TRBJ1-1; D might be TRBD1 (6 bases). V dropped 0 bases and J dropped 0 bases, with 8 bases sitting between them. CDR1 and CDR2 (germline): SGHAT, FQNNGV. This CDR3 has 15 amino acids. Here the CDR3 reads CASSLEGDMNTEAFF. The CDR3 DNA is TGTGCCAGCAGCTTAGAAGGGGACATGAACACTGAAGCTTTCTTT.

In this sample, this clonotype turned up many times. The chain combines TRBV29-1 with TRBJ2-5, with TRBD2 as a possible D gene (6 bases). Germline CDR1 SQVTM, CDR2 ANQGSEA. V lost 4 bases, J lost 3 bases, and 9 bases lay in between. The CDR3 has 12 residues. Written as DNA, the CDR3 is TGCAGCGTTGCGACTAGTGAAGAGACCCAGTACTTC. It codes for CSVATSEETQYF.

This clonotype was found many times. The J gene is TRBJ2-7, the V gene TRBV2; no reliable D call. Trimming removed 1 base from V and 2 bases from J, with 3 bases in between. The CDR3 consists of 12 residues. CDR1 is SNHLY and CDR2 is FYNNEI in the germline V gene. CDR3 sequence reads: CASSEGAYEQYF. For the CDR3, the DNA is TGTGCCAGCAGTGAAGGCGCCTACGAGCAGTACTTC.

This clonotype came up many times. The gene calls are TRBV15 and TRBJ2-7; a weak D match, TRBD1 (5 bases). V gave up 2 bases and J gave up 2 bases, with 10 bases separating them. Germline values: CDR1 LNHNV, CDR2 YYDKDF (reference sequence). This CDR3 contains 14 residues. CDR3 bases: TGTGCCACCAGCAGACAGGGTACAGCCTACGAGCAGTACTTC. Translation: CATSRQGTAYEQYF.

This clonotype was seen at least ten times. The V gene is TRBV6-5, the J gene TRBJ2-5; perhaps TRBD2 as D (6 bases). V was cut by 4 bases and J by 5 bases, with 11 bases left in between. Germline loops: CDR1 MNHEY, CDR2 SVGAGI. CDR3 length: 13 amino acids. The CDR3 coding sequence is TGTGCCAGCAGTTTTTCGGGGGACGAGACCCAGTACTTC. Encoded protein: CASSFSGDETQYF.

This clonotype was detected many times. This chain joins TRBV30 and TRBJ1-2; D perhaps matches TRBD1 (5 bases). The CDR3 runs to 14 residues. Per germline, CDR1 GTSNPN and CDR2 SVGIG (reference sequence). V lost 2 bases and J 6 bases, leaving 16 bases between the germline ends. The CDR3 region is CAWSWGGAVDGYTF. The DNA for the CDR3 is TGTGCCTGGAGTTGGGGGGGAGCGGTCGATGGCTACACCTTC.

This clonotype was observed many times. The gene calls are TRBV5-1 and TRBJ2-7, with D tentatively TRBD2 (5 bases). Germline loops: CDR1 SGHRS, CDR2 YFSETQ. The CDR3 runs 15 residues. V was cut by 0 bases and J by 1 base, with 11 bases left in between. For the CDR3, the DNA is TGCGCCAGCAGCTTGGGGTCCGGGGAATCCTACGAGCAGTACTTC. Its protein product is CASSLGSGESYEQYF. The full variable domain, completed using reference TRBV5-1 and TRBJ2-7, is KAGVTQTPRYLIKTRGQQVTLSCSPISGHRSVSWYQQTPGQGLQFLFEYFSETQRNKGNFPGRFSGRQFSNSRSEMNVSTLELGDSALYLCASSLGSGESYEQYFGPGTRLTVT.

This clonotype was observed a few times. This sequence joins TRBV19 and TRBJ2-2, with TRBD1 as a possible D gene (5 bases). This CDR3 has 14 amino acids. Germline-derived CDR1 and CDR2 are LNHDA and SQIVND (reference sequence). Trimming cost V 5 bases and J 5 bases, with 12 bases left between them. DNA for the CDR3: TGTGCCAGTAGTTTCACAGGTGGGACCGGGGAGCTGTTTTTT. It is translated as CASSFTGGTGELFF.

This clonotype was seen many times. The chain couples TRBV20-1 to TRBJ2-7, with D perhaps TRBD1 or TRBD2 (5 bases each). The CDR3 has 10 amino acids. Germline CDR1 DFQATT, CDR2 SNEGSKA (reference sequence). CDR3: CAGDGYEQYF. The CDR3 nucleotides are TGCGCCGGGGACGGGTACGAGCAGTACTTC.

V gene TRBV6-1 combines with J gene TRBJ2-5, with D possibly matching TRBD2 (7 bases). The CDR3 is 15 amino acids. Germline V gene data show CDR1 as MNHNS and CDR2 as SASEGT. V was clipped by 8 bases and J by 1 base, with 17 bases between them. In DNA, the CDR3 is TGTGCCAGCTCAGGGACCCGGGGGGCCCAAGAGACCCAGTACTTC. Its translation: CASSGTRGAQETQYF.

This clonotype was counted ten times or more. The chain links TRBV11-2 to TRBJ2-7; the D gene is possibly TRBD1 (6 bases). Germline V gene data show CDR1 as SGHAT and CDR2 as FQNNGV. The CDR3 is 15 amino acids. Trimming shortened V by 6 bases and J by 4 bases, and 19 bases separated the two germline ends. DNA for the CDR3: TGTGCCAGCAGTAAGACAGGAGACCGATTTTACGAGCAGTACTTC. It codes for CASSKTGDRFYEQYF.

In DNA form, the CDR3 reads TGTGCCACCAGTCCCCGGGACAGCTATGGCTACACCTTC. This sequence encodes CATSPRDSYGYTF. This chain joins TRBV15 and TRBJ1-2, with 7 bases that match TRBD1. Looked up from germline, CDR1 is LNHNV and CDR2 is YYDKDF (reference sequence). There are 13 residues in the CDR3. V gave up 6 bases and J gave up 4 bases; unmatched junction bases: 5.

This clonotype has a count of ten or more. The gene calls are TRBV2 and TRBJ2-5, with TRBD2 identical over 8 bases. CDR1 is SNHLY, CDR2 FYNNEI, per germline. The CDR3 spans 17 residues. The V and J ends lost 3 bases and 4 bases, in that order; junction bases with no gene match: 13. CDR3 coding DNA: TGTGCCAGCAGTGAGCAAGGGCTAGCGGGTAGCAGAGAGACCCAGTACTTC. Encoded protein: CASSEQGLAGSRETQYF.

This clonotype was seen many times. The chain combines TRBV15 with TRBJ2-5; 9 nucleotides line up with TRBD1. The V and J ends lost 5 bases and 5 bases, in that order; junction bases with no gene match: 6. Germline V gives CDR1 LNHNV, CDR2 YYDKDF (reference sequence). There are 14 residues in the CDR3. The CDR3 sequence: CATSVDRGSETQYF. The DNA of the CDR3 is TGTGCCACCAGCGTCGACAGGGGGAGTGAGACCCAGTACTTC.

In its sample, this clonotype was seen many times. This chain's CDR3 is CAISDGQQQETQYF. As DNA, the CDR3 is TGTGCCATCAGTGACGGTCAGCAGCAAGAGACCCAGTACTTC. The gene calls are TRBV10-3 and TRBJ2-5; D not certain. Trimming shortened V by 3 bases and J by 2 bases, and 10 bases separated the two germline ends. The CDR3 sequence is 14 residues long. The germline CDR1 and CDR2 sequences are ENHRY and SYGVKD.

This clonotype occurred many times. The chain links TRBV10-3 to TRBJ2-5; TRBD2 is a possible D gene (5 bases). Germline V gene sequence: CDR1 ENHRY, CDR2 SYGVKD. The V and J ends lost 7 bases and 1 base respectively, with 10 bases between them. The CDR3 runs to 13 residues. CDR3 coding DNA: TGTGCCATCAAGGAGGACCCCCAAGAGACCCAGTACTTC. It translates to CAIKEDPQETQYF.

In its sample, this clonotype was seen a few times. Relative to the germline gene, one junction end is altered; a read error may explain this. The chain uses TRBV7-9 and TRBJ2-2, with a possible D match to TRBD2 (5 bases). Germline CDR1 is SEHNR and CDR2 is FQNEAQ (reference sequence). The CDR3 length is 13 residues. The CDR3 sequence: CASSLAVLGELFF. The CDR3 nucleotides are TGTGCCAGCAGCCTAGCCGTCCTGGGGGAGCTGTTTTTT. Full variable domain (outside the CDR3, taken from reference TRBV7-9 and TRBJ2-2): DTGVSQNPRHKITKRGQNVTFRCDPISEHNRLYWYRQTLGQGPEFLTYFQNEAQLEKSRLLSDRFSAERPKGSFSTLEIQRTEQGDSAMYLCASSLAVLGELFFGEGSRLTVL.

This clonotype was picked up a small number of times. This chain joins TRBV12-3 or TRBV12-4 and TRBJ2-5, with D perhaps TRBD2 (7 bases). The CDR3 has 15 residues. V was clipped by 4 bases and J by 1 base, with 13 bases between them. The CDR3 nucleotides read TGTGCCAGCAGTTCGTCGGGGGGCATCCAAGAGACCCAGTACTTC. The encoded protein is CASSSSGGIQETQYF.

This clonotype occurred many times. The chain recombines TRBV30 with TRBJ2-5, with a tentative D call TRBD1 (5 bases). CDR1 and CDR2 (germline): GTSNPN, SVGIG (reference sequence). Trimming took off 1 base at V and 1 base at J, with 7 bases between the two ends. The length of the CDR3 is 13 residues. Written as DNA, the CDR3 is TGTGCCTGGAGTGCCAGGGCCCAAGAGACCCAGTACTTC. The encoded protein is CAWSARAQETQYF.

Comment on this clonotype: Given a much more abundant clone one base away, this may be a read error. The chain carries TRBV6-1 and TRBJ2-5; possibly TRBD1 or TRBD2 for D (6 bases each). Germline CDR1 reads MNHNS; CDR2 reads SASEGT. This CDR3 is built from 15 residues. CDR3 sequence (DNA): TGTGCCAGCAGTGCGTTGGGGGGCTACCAAGAGATCCAGTACTTC. This encodes CASSALGGYQEIQYF.

Worth noting for this clonotype: Being one base from a much bigger clone, this may be a read error. The genes are TRBV5-1 and TRBJ2-7; 12 nucleotides agree with TRBD1. V shed 2 bases and J 7 bases; nucleotides not matched to a gene: 10. The CDR3 loop spans 16 amino acids. Per the germline V gene, CDR1 is SGHRS and CDR2 is YFSETQ. DNA of the CDR3: TGCGCCAGCAGCTTAACCCCGGGACAGGGGGCGCGGGAGCAGTACGTC. Its protein product is CASSLTPGQGAREQYV.

This clonotype was counted ten times or more. The gene calls are TRBV6-5 and TRBJ2-5; D is ambiguous. Germline CDR1 and CDR2: MNHEY and SVGAGI. CDR3 length equals 13 residues. The V end was cut by 2 bases, the J end by 5 bases, with 9 bases between. The CDR3 nucleotides are TGTGCCAGCAGTTACGGGCGTGCCGAGACCCAGTACTTC. Protein: CASSYGRAETQYF.

V gene TRBV28 combines with J gene TRBJ1-5, with TRBD1 identical over 7 bases. Trimming removed 4 bases from V and 3 bases from J; junction bases left unmatched: 12. This CDR3 comprises 17 residues. The V gene's germline CDR1 is MDHEN and CDR2 SYDVKM. The CDR3, as DNA: TGTGCCAGCAGTTATGGGACAGTCTTTATCCCCAATCAGCCCCAGCATTTT. Its translation is CASSYGTVFIPNQPQHF. Combining the CDR3 with reference TRBV28 and TRBJ1-5 gives the whole variable domain DVKVTQSSRYLVKRTGEKVFLECVQDMDHENMFWYRQDPGLGLRLIYFSYDVKMKEKGDIPEGYSVSREKKERFSLILESASTNQTSMYLCASSYGTVFIPNQPQHFGDGTRLSIL.

In its sample, this clonotype was seen many times. This chain connects TRBV30 to TRBJ2-7; TRBD2 aligns across 11 bases. CDR1 is GTSNPN and CDR2 is SVGIG in the germline V gene (reference sequence). This CDR3 has 15 residues. The V and J ends lost 4 bases and 1 base, in that order; junction bases with no gene match: 6. This CDR3 is CAWMGTSGRSYEQYF. CDR3 coding DNA: TGTGCCTGGATGGGTACTAGCGGGAGATCCTACGAGCAGTACTTC.

Ten or more counts support this clonotype. The genes are TRBV19 and TRBJ2-5, with TRBD2 identical over 8 bases. This CDR3 spans 16 amino acids. Unmatched junction bases numbered 9, after V lost 5 bases and J lost 1 base. Germline-derived CDR1 and CDR2 are LNHDA and SQIVND (reference sequence). The CDR3, as DNA: TGTGCCAGTAGTTTCGGAGCGGGAGAGATCCAAGAGACCCAGTACTTC. Its protein is CASSFGAGEIQETQYF.

This clonotype was observed a few times. The genes are TRBV12-3 or TRBV12-4 and TRBJ2-7; D might be TRBD1 or TRBD2, each matching 5 bases. The CDR3 spans 14 residues. V was shortened by 3 bases and J by 2 bases, with 11 bases between the two germline ends. This CDR3 reads CASSFGGATYEQYF. The CDR3 coding sequence is TGTGCCAGCAGTTTTGGGGGAGCTACCTACGAGCAGTACTTC.

The chain recombines TRBV10-3 with TRBJ2-5; D not certain. In germline, CDR1 is ENHRY, CDR2 SYGVKD. Trimming left V 2 bases short and J 2 bases short, with 6 bases between. The CDR3 sequence is 13 residues long. The CDR3 DNA reads as TGTGCCATCAGTGAGCTAGAACAAGAGACCCAGTACTTC. Its protein product is CAISELEQETQYF.

J is TRBJ2-2 and V is TRBV6-1, with a possible D match to TRBD1 (5 bases). Trimming stripped 10 bases from V and 1 base from J, with 13 bases between. Germline V gene sequence: CDR1 MNHNS, CDR2 SASEGT. The CDR3 covers 14 residues. As DNA, the CDR3 is TGTGCCACCTCCTTCGGACAGAACACCGGGGAGCTGTTTTTT. It specifies CATSFGQNTGELFF.

The chain joins TRBV18 to TRBJ2-2, with D perhaps TRBD2 (5 bases). This CDR3 has 14 residues. V lost 2 bases and J lost 4, with 8 bases in between. CDR1 and CDR2 (germline): KGHSH, LQKENI. The CDR3 DNA reads TGTGCCAGCTCACCAGGCAGCGGCACCGGGGAGCTGTTTTTT. Protein product: CASSPGSGTGELFF. The full variable domain, rest sourced from reference TRBV18 and TRBJ2-2, is NAGVMQNPRHLVRRRGQEARLRCSPMKGHSHVYWYRQLPEEGLKFMVYLQKENIIDESGMPKERFSAEFPKEGPSILRIQQVVRGDSAAYFCASSPGSGTGELFFGEGSRLTVL.

This clonotype was seen at least ten times. CDR3 nucleotide sequence: TGTGCCACCAGCAGAGAACCGGGCCGTCTCTACGAGCAGTACTTC. It encodes CATSREPGRLYEQYF. The chain is built from TRBV15 and TRBJ2-7; D gene unclear. This CDR3 contains 15 residues. Germline V CDR1 and CDR2: LNHNV, YYDKDF (reference sequence). V was pared by 0 bases and J by 3 bases, with 12 bases between.

This clonotype appeared many times. The chain recombines TRBV2 with TRBJ2-7; D might be TRBD1 (6 bases). From germline, CDR1 is SNHLY and CDR2 FYNNEI. The CDR3 is made up of 13 amino acids. The V gene lost 5 bases and the J gene lost 2 bases, with 10 bases spanning the gap. CDR3 region: CASSHRVTYEQYF. The DNA of the CDR3 is TGTGCCAGCAGTCACAGGGTGACCTACGAGCAGTACTTC.